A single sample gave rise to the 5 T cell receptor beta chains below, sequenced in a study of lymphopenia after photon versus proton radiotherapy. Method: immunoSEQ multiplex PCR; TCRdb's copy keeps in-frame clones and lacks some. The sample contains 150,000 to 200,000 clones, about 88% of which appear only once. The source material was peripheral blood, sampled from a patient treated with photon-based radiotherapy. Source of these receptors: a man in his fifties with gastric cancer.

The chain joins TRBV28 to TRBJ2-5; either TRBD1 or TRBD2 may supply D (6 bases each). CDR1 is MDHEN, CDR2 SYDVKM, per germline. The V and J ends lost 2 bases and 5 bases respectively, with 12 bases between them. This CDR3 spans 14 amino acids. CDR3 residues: CASSLGGQWETQYF. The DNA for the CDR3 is TGTGCCAGCAGTTTAGGGGGGCAATGGGAGACCCAGTACTTC. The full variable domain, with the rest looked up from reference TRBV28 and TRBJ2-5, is DVKVTQSSRYLVKRTGEKVFLECVQDMDHENMFWYRQDPGLGLRLIYFSYDVKMKEKGDIPEGYSVSREKKERFSLILESASTNQTSMYLCASSLGGQWETQYFGPGTRLLVL.

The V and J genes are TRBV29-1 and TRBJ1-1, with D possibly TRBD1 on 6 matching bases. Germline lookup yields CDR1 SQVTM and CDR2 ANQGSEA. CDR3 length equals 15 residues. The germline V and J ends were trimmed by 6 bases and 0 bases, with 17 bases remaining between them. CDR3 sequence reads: CSVRRGWELNTEAFF. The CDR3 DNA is TGCAGCGTCCGTAGGGGGTGGGAGCTGAACACTGAAGCTTTCTTT.

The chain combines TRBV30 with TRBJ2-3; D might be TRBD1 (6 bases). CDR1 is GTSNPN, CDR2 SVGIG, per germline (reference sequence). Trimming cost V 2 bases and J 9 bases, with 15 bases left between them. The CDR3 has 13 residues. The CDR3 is CAWSTQTTGTQYF. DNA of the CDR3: TGTGCCTGGAGTACCCAGACAACAGGGACGCAGTATTTT.

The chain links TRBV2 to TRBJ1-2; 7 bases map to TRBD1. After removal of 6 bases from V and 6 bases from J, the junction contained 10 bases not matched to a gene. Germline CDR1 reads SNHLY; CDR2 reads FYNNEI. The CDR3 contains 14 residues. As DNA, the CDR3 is TGTGCCAGCAGATCTTGGGCGACAGGGAATGGCTACACCTTC. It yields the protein CASRSWATGNGYTF.

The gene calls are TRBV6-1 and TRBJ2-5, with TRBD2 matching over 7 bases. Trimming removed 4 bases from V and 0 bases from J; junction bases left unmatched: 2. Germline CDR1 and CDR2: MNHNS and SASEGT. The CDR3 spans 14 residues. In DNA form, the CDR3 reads TGTGCCAGCAGTGCGGGAGGACACCAAGAGACCCAGTACTTC. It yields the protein CASSAGGHQETQYF.